These T cell receptor beta chains were read from a single sample in a study of blood T cell repertoires in COVID-19. Profiling relied on immunoSEQ multiplex PCR, and the TCRdb table lists in-frame clones only, not all of them. The table records approximately 80,000 clones, more than 75% of them present only once. Source material: peripheral blood. The receptors shown here come from a human donor in a cohort sampled during active COVID-19. Each CDR3 is given with its conserved first and last residue. A D gene is named only where the DNA matches it firmly. The size field is filled for only some rows; it gives once, few, many or a size class.

j_call v_call d_call clone_size cdr3_nt cdr3_aa
TRBJ2-5 TRBV9 NA NA TGTGCCAGCAGCGTAGGGCAGGGGATTCAAGAGACCCAGTACTTC CASSVGQGIQETQYF
TRBJ2-3 TRBV5-4 TRBD2 NA TGTGCCAGCAAATCGGGGGGGGAAAATACGCAGTATTTT CASKSGGENTQYF
TRBJ1-3 TRBV19 NA few TGTGCCAGTAGTATAGTCGGCAGGACTCTCTCTGGAAACACCATATATTTT CASSIVGRTLSGNTIYF
TRBJ2-2 TRBV7-2 TRBD1 NA TGTGCCAGCAGCACCCTTTTTGGACAGGGCACCGGGGAGCTGTTTTTT CASSTLFGQGTGELFF
TRBJ1-5 TRBV2 NA NA TGTGCCAGCAGTTTTTCCTGGGCAGGGGACAATCAGCCCCAGCATTTT CASSFSWAGDNQPQHF
TRBJ2-1 TRBV4-1 NA NA TGCGCCAGCAGCCAAGAACAAGGACACCAGCGGTTCTTC CASSQEQGHQRFF
TRBJ2-1 TRBV7-2 NA few TGTGCCAGCAGCTCCGGACTCTCCTACAATGAGCAGTTCTTC CASSSGLSYNEQFF
TRBJ1-1 TRBV5-1 NA NA TGCGCCAGCAGTAGGACACGGATGAACACTGAAGCTTTCTTT CASSRTRMNTEAFF
TRBJ2-3 TRBV7-9 NA NA TGTGCCAGCAGCTTAAAGGGGGGGGCAGATACGCAGTATTTT CASSLKGGADTQYF
TRBJ2-2 TRBV7-7 TRBD1 NA TGTGCCAGCAGACCCGGGACAGGGGGCAGGGGCGGGGAGCTGTTTTTT CASRPGTGGRGGELFF
TRBJ2-7 TRBV5-5 NA few TGTGCCAGCCTTTCTTCCCCGAGGGTTACCGAGCAGTACTTC CASLSSPRVTEQYF
TRBJ1-1 TRBV18 TRBD1 NA TGTGCCAGCTCACCAATTGGCCAGGGGGGAGCTTTCTTT CASSPIGQGGAFF
TRBJ2-5 TRBV5-1 NA once TGCGCCAGCAGCTCGGACTGGGAGGTAGAGACCCAGTACTTC CASSSDWEVETQYF
TRBJ1-2 TRBV30 NA NA TGTGCCTGGAGTGTACGTAGGGGACAAGGCTACACCTTC CAWSVRRGQGYTF
TRBJ1-5 TRBV6-6 TRBD1 few TGTGCCAGCAGTCATACAGGGGCTTATAGCAATCAGCCCCAGCATTTT CASSHTGAYSNQPQHF
TRBJ1-1 TRBV18 NA NA TGTGCCAGCTCAGGGAGGAACACTGAAGCTTTCTTT CASSGRNTEAFF
TRBJ2-7 TRBV9 TRBD1 NA TGTGCCAGCAGCGTAGTTCCCGGGACAGGGACGGACGAGCAGTACTTC CASSVVPGTGTDEQYF
TRBJ1-1 TRBV6-6 NA NA TGTGCCAGCAGTTCATCCGGGGCAGGGGCAGAAACTGAAGCTTTCTTT CASSSSGAGAETEAFF
TRBJ2-7 TRBV2 TRBD1 NA TGTGCCAGCAATATGGGACAGGGAGGGACCTACGAGCAGTACTTC CASNMGQGGTYEQYF
TRBJ2-1 TRBV18 NA NA TGTGCCAGCTCCCAGACTCTTTACAATGAGCAGTTCTTC CASSQTLYNEQFF
TRBJ2-1 TRBV7-2 NA few TGTGCCAGCAGCCGGGGAGGGGGGTGGAATGAGCAGTTCTTC CASSRGGGWNEQFF
TRBJ2-2 TRBV4-1 TRBD1 NA TGCGCCAGCAGCCAAGAAGACAGGGGAGCCACCGGGGAGCTGTTTTTT CASSQEDRGATGELFF
TRBJ2-5 TRBV4-1 TRBD1 NA TGCGCCAGCAGCCTCGGACAGGGGGCTAGGGAGACCCAGTACTTC CASSLGQGARETQYF
TRBJ2-3 TRBV5-4 NA once TGTGCCAGCAGCTTGGGAGGGGGAGCAGATACGCAGTATTTT CASSLGGGADTQYF
TRBJ1-4 TRBV2 NA once TGTGCCACCGGAAGCGGTAGCGGGGTAGGGGAAAAACTGTTTTTT CATGSGSGVGEKLFF
TRBJ1-3 TRBV3-1/TRBV3-2 NA NA TGTGCCAGCAGCCTAGTACAGGGTTCATCTGGAAACACCATATATTTT CASSLVQGSSGNTIYF
TRBJ1-2 TRBV2 TRBD1 NA TGTGCCAGCAGTGAAGCTCAAGGACAGGGGGCGCTTGGGTATGGCTACACCTTC CASSEAQGQGALGYGYTF
TRBJ2-3 TRBV11-2 TRBD2 few TGTGCCTCCTTAGCGGGGGGCGGGCAAGATACGCAGTATTTT CASLAGGGQDTQYF
TRBJ1-1 TRBV6-6 TRBD1 NA TGTGCCAGCAGTCACGGGACAGAAGCTATGAAGGGTTTCTTT CASSHGTEAMKGFF
TRBJ2-5 TRBV9 NA NA TGTGCCAGCAGCGTAGAGGGGTCCGGTAGCGAGACCCAGTACTTC CASSVEGSGSETQYF
TRBJ2-6 TRBV2 TRBD2 NA TGTGCCAGCAGTCCCTCGGCTAGCGGCCTCTCTGGGGCCAACGTCCTGACTTTC CASSPSASGLSGANVLTF
TRBJ1-2 TRBV10-3 TRBD1 NA TGTGCCATCAGTGAGGCAGGGGGCAGCTATGGCTACACCTTC CAISEAGGSYGYTF
TRBJ2-1 TRBV7-3 NA NA TGTGCCAGCAGCTCCCCGGGGTACAATGAGCAGTTCTTC CASSSPGYNEQFF
TRBJ2-7 TRBV7-6 NA few TGTGCCAGCAGCTTGGATAGAGGGGGTGGCGAGCAGTACTTC CASSLDRGGGEQYF
TRBJ1-5 TRBV19 TRBD1 few TGTGCCAGTAGTGAACAGGGGTATAGCAATCAGCCCCAGCATTTT CASSEQGYSNQPQHF
TRBJ2-5 TRBV20-1 NA NA TGCAGTGCTGAACGGCAAGAGACCCAGTACTTC CSAERQETQYF
TRBJ2-7 TRBV6-5 NA NA TGTGCCAGCAGGCGCGGACATTCCGCCGAGCAGTACTTC CASRRGHSAEQYF
TRBJ1-3 TRBV3-1/TRBV3-2 TRBD1 NA TGTGCCAGCAGCCAGCTACAGGGGGGAAACACCATATATTTT CASSQLQGGNTIYF